The present T cell receptor beta chain was sequenced within a study of shared clonotypes between healthy human individuals. Overall study findings and caveats: The study sampled only blood, and tissue repertoires likely differ. Around 4.7% was the fraction of naive CD4 clonotypes found shared across several donors.

With respect to this clone: The target antigen is unknown.

The authors loaded 150 to 250 ng DNA, 30,000 to 35,000 T cell genomes, into sorted-subset replicate PCRs. Produced via immunoSEQ multiplex PCR; TCRdb's table is partial and in-frame only. The repertoire includes fewer than 1 million clones, about 97% of them detected once, and about 0.22% sits in the top ten. CD45RO-negative cells were positively selected for CCR7, leaving out terminally differentiated effector memory CD45RA+ cells. The CDR3 has 16 amino acids. V lost 1 base and J lost 0; bases outside the gene matches: 3. The germline V gene has CDR1 SGHDN and CDR2 FVKESK. The sample consisted of naive CD8+ T cells sorted from blood. This chain joins TRBV14 and TRBJ2-5; 9 bases agree with TRBD2. The clonotype was recovered from a man aged 25 to 45 in good health. CDR3 protein: CASSQGLAAHQETQYF. CDR3 sequence (DNA): TGTGCCAGCAGCCAAGGACTAGCGGCTCACCAAGAGACCCAGTACTTC.